Listed here is a single TCR beta chain. Its antigen remains unknown. The junction shows a germline mismatch at one end, possibly a read error. There are 13 residues in the CDR3. Germline CDR1 reads MNHNY; CDR2 reads SVGAGI (reference sequence). The data originate from a study of OX40 agonist ivuxolimab in advanced cancers. General study findings and limits: Expansion of clones was among the lowest in partial responders at 0.1-3.0 mg/kg.

The table came from immunoSEQ multiplex PCR; TCRdb's copy has only in-frame clones and leaves some out. The profile covers 59,000 or so clones, with around 82% appearing a single time and about 3.7% taken by the ten largest. The origin of this receptor is an adult with an advanced solid tumor such as melanoma, head and neck, liver or kidney cancer. This material consisted of CD4+ or CD8+ T cells sorted from blood, taken in a trial of the OX40 agonist ivuxolimab. The chain uses TRBV6-6 and TRBJ2-7; TRBD2 is a possible D gene (6 bases). This CDR3 is CASSLRGSSEQYF. DNA for the CDR3: TGTGCCAGCAGTCTCCGGGGGTCCTCCGAGCAGTACTTC.